This T cell receptor (beta chain) was recorded in a study of beta chain features in type 1 diabetes. Study background: Examination spanned 90 million to 140 million sorted cells from all samples.

Notes on this clone: What it binds is not known.

The authors reverse transcribed all of the isolated RNA, so sequencing captured expressed TCRB transcripts. Repertoires were generated with immunoSEQ multiplex PCR, while TCRdb's copy carries only in-frame clones and drops some. The repertoire holds 150,000 to 200,000 clones, almost 65% seen once, with about 0.1% in the top ten. Sorting based on CD45RO/CCR7/CD25/CD127/CD95/CD27 separated CD4+ naive, central memory, regulatory and stem cell-like memory cells. The CDR3 runs to 16 residues. V gave up 3 bases and J gave up 7 bases, with 19 bases separating them. CDR1 and CDR2 (germline): SGHAT, FQNNGV. Study observations and caveats: Insertions at VDJ junctions were less frequent in type 1 diabetes patients. These patients also deleted more nucleotides at the same junctions. TCRB CDR3s from Type 1 diabetes patients were moderately but significantly shorter in all four CD4+ subsets. In the patient group, naive, central memory and Treg TCRB repertoires seemed more alike than in the healthy donor group.

This clonotype was sampled from a man aged 30 to 39 with type 1 diabetes. V is TRBV11-2 and J is TRBJ2-1, with D possibly TRBD2 on 6 matching bases. Input material: naive CD4+ T cells from blood. The CDR3 loop is CASSLVSRRAGNEQFF. CDR3 bases: TGTGCCAGCAGCTTGGTCTCCCGAAGGGCGGGGAATGAGCAGTTCTTC.